The clone carrying this T cell receptor beta chain came up many times. No antigen is known for it. RNA transcripts provided the source from which TCR beta CDR3 regions were amplified. HTBI primers were used for first-round RT-PCR of the TCR CDR3. TCRdb used MiXCR to reprocess the multiplex PCR reads, holding one entry per CDR3 protein. Here the sample spans more than 550,000 distinct CDR3 sequences, roughly a sixth being singletons. This CDR3 is 16 amino acids long. V lost 1 base, J lost 2 bases, and 14 bases lay in between. The germline V gene has CDR1 SGHAT and CDR2 FQNNGV. The data originate from a study of T cells in Graves' hyperthyroidism and ophthalmopathy. Overall study results and limits: Blood shared most expanded thyroid clonotypes above 0.001.

Exclusions: uncontrolled infection, other autoimmune disease, pregnancy, lactation. In making diagnoses, clinical symptoms, serum thyroxine and TRAb, thyroid ultrasound and orbital computed tomography were all used. The chain recombines TRBV11-2 with TRBJ2-5; possibly TRBD1 or TRBD2 for D (5 bases each). The sequenced sample was blood. The TCR was taken from a woman between 45 and 65 years old with Graves' hyperthyroidism that later progressed to Graves' ophthalmopathy. The CDR3, as DNA: TGTGCCAGCAGCTTAGTCGGGACCAGGTTACAAGAGACCCAGTACTTC. This translates into CASSLVGTRLQETQYF.